What follows describes a single TCR beta chain. Its cognate antigen is unknown. Germline values: CDR1 GTSNPN, CDR2 SVGIG (reference sequence). V lost 0 bases and J 6 bases, leaving 18 bases between the germline ends. The length of the CDR3 is 16 residues. Repertoires were generated with immunoSEQ multiplex PCR, while TCRdb's copy carries only in-frame clones and drops some. The profile shows 200,000 to 250,000 clones, 75% to 95% of them singletons. This record belongs to a study of cytomegalovirus exposure and HLA in healthy donors. The study's findings and limits: Despite most TCR sequences being rare, some public TCRs occurred in many donors. High sensitivity and specificity were reportedly achieved when the classifier diagnosed cytomegalovirus status.

The sequenced material came from PBMCs. The chain links TRBV30 to TRBJ1-5; weak D call: TRBD1 (5 bases). The sequence came from a woman aged 18 to 35 in good health and CMV-seronegative. In DNA, the CDR3 is TGTGCCTGGAGTGTACGTAGTGGGGCGGGGGTTCAGCCCCAGCATTTT. It codes for CAWSVRSGAGVQPQHF. The whole variable domain, filled in from reference TRBV30 and TRBJ1-5, reads SQTIHQWPATLVQPVGSPLSLECTVEGTSNPNLYWYRQAAGRGLQLLFYSVGIGQISSEVPQNLSASRPQDRQFILSSKKLLLSDSGFYLCAWSVRSGAGVQPQHFGDGTRLSIL.